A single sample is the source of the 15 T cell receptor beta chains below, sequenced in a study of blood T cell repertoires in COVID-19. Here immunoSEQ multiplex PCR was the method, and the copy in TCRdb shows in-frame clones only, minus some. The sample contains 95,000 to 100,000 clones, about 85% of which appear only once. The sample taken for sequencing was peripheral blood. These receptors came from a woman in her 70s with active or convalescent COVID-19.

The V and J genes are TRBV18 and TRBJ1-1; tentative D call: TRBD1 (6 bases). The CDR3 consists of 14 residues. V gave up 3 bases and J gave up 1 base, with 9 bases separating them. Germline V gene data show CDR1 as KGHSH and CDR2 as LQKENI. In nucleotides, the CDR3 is TGTGCCAGCTCACCGGGACAACCGAACACTGAAGCTTTCTTT. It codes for CASSPGQPNTEAFF.

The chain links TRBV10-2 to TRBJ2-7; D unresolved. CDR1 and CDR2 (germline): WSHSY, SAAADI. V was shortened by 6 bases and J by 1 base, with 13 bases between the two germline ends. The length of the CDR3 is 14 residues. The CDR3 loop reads CASSRESSSYEQYF. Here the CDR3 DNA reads TGCGCCAGCAGCCGAGAAAGCTCTTCCTACGAGCAGTACTTC.

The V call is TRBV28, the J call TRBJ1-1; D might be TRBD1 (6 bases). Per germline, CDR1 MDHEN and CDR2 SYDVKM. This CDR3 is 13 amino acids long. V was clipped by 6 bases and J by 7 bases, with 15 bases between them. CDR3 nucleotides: TGTGCCAGCAGCTATATCGGACAGAGTGAAGCTTTCTTT. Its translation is CASSYIGQSEAFF.

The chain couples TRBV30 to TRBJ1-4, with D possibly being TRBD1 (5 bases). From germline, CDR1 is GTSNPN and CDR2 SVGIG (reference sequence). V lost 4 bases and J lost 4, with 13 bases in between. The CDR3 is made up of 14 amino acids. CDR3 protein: CAWTTGGFNEKLFF. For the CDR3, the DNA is TGTGCCTGGACCACAGGTGGATTTAATGAAAAACTGTTTTTT.

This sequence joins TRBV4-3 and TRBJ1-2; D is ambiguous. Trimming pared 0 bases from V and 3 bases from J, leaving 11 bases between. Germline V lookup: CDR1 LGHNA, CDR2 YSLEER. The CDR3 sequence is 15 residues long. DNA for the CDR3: TGCGCCAGCAGCCAAGATGCGGGCTCCGACTATGGCTACACCTTC. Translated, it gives CASSQDAGSDYGYTF.

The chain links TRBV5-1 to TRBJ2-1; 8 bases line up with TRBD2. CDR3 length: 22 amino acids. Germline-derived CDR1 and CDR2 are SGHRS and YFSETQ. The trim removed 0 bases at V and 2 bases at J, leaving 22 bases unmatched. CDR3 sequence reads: CASSLGWIVPGLVPRAYNEQFF. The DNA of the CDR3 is TGCGCCAGCAGCTTGGGATGGATTGTTCCGGGACTAGTCCCCCGAGCCTACAATGAGCAGTTCTTC.

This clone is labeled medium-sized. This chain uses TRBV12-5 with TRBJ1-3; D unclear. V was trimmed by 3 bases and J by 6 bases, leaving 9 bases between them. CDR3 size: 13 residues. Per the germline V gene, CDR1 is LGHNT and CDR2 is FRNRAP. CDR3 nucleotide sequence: TGTGCTAGTGGTTTTGGCCAGTCAAACACCATATATTTT. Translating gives CASGFGQSNTIYF. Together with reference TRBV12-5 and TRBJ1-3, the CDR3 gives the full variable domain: DARVTQTPRHKVTEMGQEVTMRCQPILGHNTVFWYRQTMMQGLELLAYFRNRAPLDDSGMPKDRFSAEMPDATLATLKIQPSEPRDSAVYFCASGFGQSNTIYFGEGSWLTVV.

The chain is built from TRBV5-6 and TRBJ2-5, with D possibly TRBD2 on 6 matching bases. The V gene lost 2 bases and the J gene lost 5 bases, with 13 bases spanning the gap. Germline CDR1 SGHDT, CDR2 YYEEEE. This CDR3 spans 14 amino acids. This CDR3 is CASSFGPEGETQYF. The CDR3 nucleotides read TGTGCCAGCAGCTTCGGTCCGGAGGGGGAGACCCAGTACTTC.

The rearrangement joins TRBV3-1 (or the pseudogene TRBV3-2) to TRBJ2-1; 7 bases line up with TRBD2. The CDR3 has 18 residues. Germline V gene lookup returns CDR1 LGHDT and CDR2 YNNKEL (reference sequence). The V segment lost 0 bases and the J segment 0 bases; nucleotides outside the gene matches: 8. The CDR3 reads CASSQDGRGRSSYNEQFF. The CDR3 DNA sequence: TGTGCCAGCAGCCAAGATGGGAGGGGCCGGAGCTCCTACAATGAGCAGTTCTTC.

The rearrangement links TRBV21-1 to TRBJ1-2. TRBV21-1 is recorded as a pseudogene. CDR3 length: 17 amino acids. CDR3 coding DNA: TGTGCCAGCAGCAAAGAAGCTCCCCCGGAGTCTCCTTATGGCTACACCTTC. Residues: CASSKEAPPESPYGYTF.

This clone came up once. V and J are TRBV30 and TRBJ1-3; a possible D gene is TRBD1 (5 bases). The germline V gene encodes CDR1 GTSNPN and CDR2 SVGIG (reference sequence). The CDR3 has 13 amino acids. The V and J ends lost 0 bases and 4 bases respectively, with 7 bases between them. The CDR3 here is CAWSVQEGNTIYF. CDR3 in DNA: TGTGCCTGGAGTGTACAGGAGGGAAACACCATATATTTT.

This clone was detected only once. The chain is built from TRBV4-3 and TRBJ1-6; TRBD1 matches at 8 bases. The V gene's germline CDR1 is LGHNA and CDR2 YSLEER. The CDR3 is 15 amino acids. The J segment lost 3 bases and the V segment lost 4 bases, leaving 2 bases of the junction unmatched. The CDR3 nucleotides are TGCGCCAGCAGCCCGGGACAGGTCTATAATTCACCCCTCCACTTT. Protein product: CASSPGQVYNSPLHF.

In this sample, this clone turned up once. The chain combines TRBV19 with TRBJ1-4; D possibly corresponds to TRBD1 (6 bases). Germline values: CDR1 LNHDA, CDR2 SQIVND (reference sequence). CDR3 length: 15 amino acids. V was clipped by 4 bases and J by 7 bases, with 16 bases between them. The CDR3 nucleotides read TGTGCCAGTAGTACCCAACTCCTAGGGGGTGAAAAACTGTTTTTT. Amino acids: CASSTQLLGGEKLFF.

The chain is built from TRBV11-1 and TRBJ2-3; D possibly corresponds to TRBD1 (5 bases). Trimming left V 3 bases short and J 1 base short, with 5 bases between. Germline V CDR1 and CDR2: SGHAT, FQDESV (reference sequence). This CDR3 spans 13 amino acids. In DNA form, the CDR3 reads TGTGCCAGCAGCTTCAGGGGCACAGATACGCAGTATTTT. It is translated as CASSFRGTDTQYF.

The CDR3 loop reads CASYSRTGGNEQYF. Here the CDR3 DNA reads TGTGCCAGCTATTCCAGGACAGGGGGGAACGAGCAGTACTTC. The V and J genes are TRBV28 and TRBJ2-7; 10 positions agree with TRBD1. V lost 8 bases to trimming and J lost 5 bases; unmatched junction nucleotides: 9. Germline CDR1 reads MDHEN; CDR2 reads SYDVKM. The CDR3 contains 14 residues.